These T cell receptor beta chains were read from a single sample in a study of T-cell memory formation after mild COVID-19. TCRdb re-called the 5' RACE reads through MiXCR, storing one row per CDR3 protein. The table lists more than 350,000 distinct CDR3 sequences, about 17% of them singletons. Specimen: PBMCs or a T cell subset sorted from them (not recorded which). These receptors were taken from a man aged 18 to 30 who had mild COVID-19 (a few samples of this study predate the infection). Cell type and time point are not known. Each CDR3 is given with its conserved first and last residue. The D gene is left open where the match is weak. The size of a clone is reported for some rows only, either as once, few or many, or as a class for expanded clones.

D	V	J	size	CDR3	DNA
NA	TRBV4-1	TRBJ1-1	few	CASSQDPGQFAEAFF	TGCGCCAGCAGCCAAGATCCGGGGCAGTTCGCTGAAGCTTTCTTT
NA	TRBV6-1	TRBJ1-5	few	CASSEVGYQPQHF	TGTGCCAGCAGTGAAGTGGGATATCAGCCCCAGCATTTT
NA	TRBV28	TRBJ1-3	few	CASSSPQGRGNTIYF	TGTGCCAGCAGTTCGCCCCAGGGAAGAGGAAACACCATATATTTT
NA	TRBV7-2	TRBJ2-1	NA	CASSLSWKGDNEQFF	TGTGCCAGCAGCTTATCGTGGAAGGGCGACAATGAGCAGTTCTTC
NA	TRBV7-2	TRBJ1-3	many	CASSSRGGSPSSGNTIYF	TGTGCCAGCAGCTCCCGGGGGGGCAGCCCGAGCTCTGGAAACACCATATATTTT
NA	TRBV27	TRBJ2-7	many	CASSPTQVSYEQYF	TGTGCCAGCAGTCCCACACAGGTCTCCTACGAGCAGTACTTC
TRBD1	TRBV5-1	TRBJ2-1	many	CASSSWTGGTYNEQFF	TGCGCCAGCAGCTCTTGGACAGGGGGTACCTACAATGAGCAGTTCTTC
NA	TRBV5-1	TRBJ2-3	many	CASSLGATQYTQYF	TGCGCCAGCAGCTTGGGGGCCACACAGTATACGCAGTATTTT
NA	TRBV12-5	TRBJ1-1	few	CASGLGGYEAFF	TGTGCTAGTGGTTTGGGAGGCTATGAAGCTTTCTTT
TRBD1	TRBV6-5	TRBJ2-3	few	CASSGTGVSTDTQYF	TGTGCCAGCAGTGGGACAGGGGTTAGCACAGATACGCAGTATTTT
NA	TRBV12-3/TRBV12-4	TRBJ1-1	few	CASTLRDGGVMNTEAFF	TGTGCCAGCACCCTACGCGATGGCGGTGTCATGAACACTGAAGCTTTCTTT
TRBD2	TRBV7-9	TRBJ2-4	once	CASSPPGTIAKNIQYF	TGTGCCAGCAGCCCTCCAGGGACTATAGCCAAAAACATTCAGTACTTC
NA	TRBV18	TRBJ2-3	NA	CASSPQTKADTQYF	TGTGCCAGCTCACCACAAACCAAAGCAGATACGCAGTATTTT
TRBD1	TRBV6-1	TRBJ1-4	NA	CASSSGGANEKLFF	TGTGCCAGCAGTTCAGGGGGCGCCAATGAAAAACTGTTTTTT
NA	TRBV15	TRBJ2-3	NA	CATSSAGSTDTQYF	TGTGCCACCAGCAGCGCAGGGAGCACAGATACGCAGTATTTT
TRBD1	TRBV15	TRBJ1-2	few	CATSWAGTGLEGGYGYTF	TGTGCCACCAGCTGGGCCGGGACAGGGTTAGAAGGGGGCTATGGCTACACCTTC
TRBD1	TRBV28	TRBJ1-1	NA	CASKQTGVGTEAFF	TGTGCCAGCAAACAGACAGGGGTCGGGACTGAAGCTTTCTTT
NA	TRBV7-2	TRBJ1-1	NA	CASSHRSHGAFF	TGTGCCAGCAGCCACAGGTCCCACGGAGCTTTCTTT
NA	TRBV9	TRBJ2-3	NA	CASSVEVWGTEGDTQYF	TGTGCCAGCAGCGTAGAGGTGTGGGGGACCGAGGGAGATACGCAGTATTTT
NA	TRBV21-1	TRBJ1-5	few	CARSPRVEGYNQPQHF	TGTGCCAGGAGTCCCAGGGTTGAGGGGTACAATCAGCCCCAGCATTTT
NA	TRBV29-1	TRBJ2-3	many	CSVGALRSTDTQYF	TGCAGCGTAGGGGCCCTTAGGTCCACAGATACGCAGTATTTT
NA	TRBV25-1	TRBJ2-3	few	CASGRDTQYF	TGTGCCAGCGGCAGGGATACGCAGTATTTT
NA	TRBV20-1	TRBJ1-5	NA	CSATRGGNQPQHF	TGCAGTGCTACACGAGGAGGCAATCAGCCCCAGCATTTT
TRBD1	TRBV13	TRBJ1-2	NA	CASTETGGRGGYTF	TGTGCCAGCACCGAGACAGGGGGTCGAGGTGGCTACACCTTC
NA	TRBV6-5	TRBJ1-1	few	CASSLWGQSTEAFF	TGTGCCAGCAGTTTATGGGGGCAATCCACTGAAGCTTTCTTT
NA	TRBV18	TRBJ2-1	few	CASSPGLEYNEQFF	TGTGCCAGCTCACCTGGTCTCGAATACAATGAGCAGTTCTTC
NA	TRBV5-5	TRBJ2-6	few	CASRPWTGANVLTF	TGTGCCAGCAGGCCATGGACTGGGGCCAACGTCCTGACTTTC
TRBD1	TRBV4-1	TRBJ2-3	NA	CASSPRQGAGDTQYF	TGCGCCAGCAGCCCCCGACAGGGGGCGGGAGATACGCAGTATTTT
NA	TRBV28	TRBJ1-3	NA	CASSLNQGSGNTIYF	TGTGCCAGCAGCCTAAACCAGGGATCCGGAAACACCATATATTTT
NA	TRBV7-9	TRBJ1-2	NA	CASSLLRDYGYTF	TGTGCCAGCAGCCTACTCAGAGACTATGGCTACACCTTC
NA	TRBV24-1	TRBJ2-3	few	CATSDSRTDTQYF	TGTGCCACCAGTGATTCACGGACAGATACGCAGTATTTT
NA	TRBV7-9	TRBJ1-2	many	CASSLSGNGYTF	TGTGCCAGCAGCTTATCAGGGAATGGCTACACCTTC
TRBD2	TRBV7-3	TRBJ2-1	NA	CASSRYGTSGGAIRSFGANEQFF	TGTGCCAGCAGCCGCTATGGGACTAGCGGGGGGGCTATTCGGTCGTTTGGAGCGAATGAGCAGTTCTTC
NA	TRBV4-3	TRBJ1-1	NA	CASSQDTGYTEAFF	TGCGCCAGCAGCCAAGATACAGGGTACACTGAAGCTTTCTTT
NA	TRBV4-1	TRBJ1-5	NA	CASSQDFTARQPQHF	TGCGCCAGCAGCCAAGATTTCACAGCGAGGCAGCCCCAGCATTTT
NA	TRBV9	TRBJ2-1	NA	CASSRTGTYNEQFF	TGTGCCAGCAGCCGCACAGGGACCTACAATGAGCAGTTCTTC
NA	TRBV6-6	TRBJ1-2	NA	CASSDREIYGYTF	TGTGCCAGCAGCGACCGGGAGATCTATGGCTACACCTTC
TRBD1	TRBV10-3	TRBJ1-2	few	CATSQGVYYGYTF	TGTGCCACTTCTCAGGGGGTATACTATGGCTACACCTTC
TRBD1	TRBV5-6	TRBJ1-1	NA	CASSFLDRGFSNTEAFF	TGTGCCAGCAGCTTTCTGGACAGGGGGTTTAGCAACACTGAAGCTTTCTTT
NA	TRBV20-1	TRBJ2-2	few	CSAPRSPGELFF	TGCAGTGCTCCCCGTTCCCCCGGGGAGCTGTTTTTT
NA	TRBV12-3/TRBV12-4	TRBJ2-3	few	CASMGQGAHF	TGTGCCAGCATGGGGCAGGGTGCACATTTT
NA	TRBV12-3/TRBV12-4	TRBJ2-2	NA	CASSLTRENTGELFF	TGTGCCAGCAGTTTAACCAGGGAGAACACCGGGGAGCTGTTTTTT
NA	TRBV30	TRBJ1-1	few	CAWDRMNTEAFF	TGTGCCTGGGACAGGATGAACACTGAAGCTTTCTTT
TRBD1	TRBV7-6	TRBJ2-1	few	CASSLMLTGPYNEQFF	TGTGCCAGCAGCTTAATGTTGACAGGGCCTTACAATGAGCAGTTCTTC
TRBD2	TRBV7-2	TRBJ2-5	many	CASSLSLAGSQETQYF	TGTGCCAGCAGCTTATCGCTAGCGGGGAGTCAAGAGACCCAGTACTTC